This TCR beta chain emerged from a study of cytomegalovirus exposure and HLA in healthy donors (dated by TCRdb to about 2017). The study in broad terms: An earlier analysis of approximately 640 of the donors reported 276 Gb of sequence data and some 100 million unique TCR beta sequences from about 200 million T cells. An early release covering 550 to 650 HLA-typed donors comprised about 300 gigabases of sequencing data and approximately 80 million unique TCR sequences. Among the roughly 380 genotyped donors, under 90% belonged to the genetic ancestry cluster associated with self-reported Caucasian donors. The study aimed to test whether signatures of past pathogen exposure could be identified by cataloging public T cell receptors. The T cell repertoires of 666 subjects were profiled by immunosequencing and related to cytomegalovirus serostatus. Besides the first cohort of some 670 subjects, a separate validation cohort made up of roughly 130 different subjects was used. To predict cytomegalovirus infection status, the study brought together high-throughput TCR immunosequencing, statistical association of individual TCRs with disease status, and machine learning. A later analysis re-analyzed previously published TCR beta repertoires from 666 donors and added high-resolution HLA genotyping to study TCR occurrence patterns. Rather than using new phenotypic data, the later analysis identified candidate immune exposures from TCR beta sequences and from how often those sequences occurred across donors. An earlier analysis of around 640 of the donors used high-throughput TCR beta sequencing to judge whether each TCR beta V gene segment behaved as functional or pseudogenic. Donor age, sex, ethnicity and CMV serostatus were collected together with the repertoire data. In a later genetic analysis, genome-wide SNP genotypes for about 55% of the roughly 670 donors were used, and that subset was treated as a discovery cohort. Every repertoire in the discovery cohort had been generated on one and the same sequencing platform. Class I and class II HLA loci were covered by the typing at four-digit resolution. The number of donors typed differed by locus, with roughly 629-640 for A, B, C, DRB1 and DQB1, over 500 for DQA1, approximately 580 for DPA1, and around 430 for DPB1. Because of strong linkage in the cohort, roughly five DR-DQ haplotypes were treated as single units for association and clustering. Among around 400 genotyped donors of the cohort, an average of roughly 230,000 unique TCR beta nucleotide sequences was sequenced per donor, of which approximately 19% were non-productive. Study-wide conclusions, independent of this receptor: Compared with equally common non-associated chains, HLA-associated TCR beta chains in a later analysis were more clonally expanded and had lower generation probabilities. A later analysis found that TCR association rates varied across HLA loci, with DRB1 alleles showing the most associated TCRs and HLA-C alleles the fewest. In a later analysis, over 15,000 TCR beta sequences were associated with specific HLA alleles at a false discovery rate of 0.05. When HLA alleles, especially DR and DQ, strongly co-occurred, attributing TCR associations to individual alleles was difficult. HLA typing was unavailable for some donors at each locus, so association tests used only the typed subset. Presence/absence analyses assumed roughly uniform sequencing depth across donors, an assumption that may not hold. This cohort had only TCR beta chains sequenced, and the lack of alpha or paired-chain data limited which features could be detected. For the cohort, immune exposure information was limited to CMV serostatus. A cluster of highly shared sequence variants was judged likely to be a technical artifact of the sequencing pipeline. The earlier analysis of approximately 590 of the donors excluded 15 to 20 rarely observed V segments, including chromosome 9 orphons, because counts were too low. According to a later analysis, parvovirus B19, influenza, CMV and Epstein-Barr virus appeared linked to several top co-occurrence clusters. The authors suggested that the approach could potentially be generalized to other disease states and immunological phenotypes. In vitro tests confirmed that three of the cytomegalovirus-associated TCR beta chains recognize cytomegalovirus antigens. A further reported finding was that TCR beta sequences accurately predicted the HLA-A and HLA-B alleles for most subjects in the first cohort. The study gave a list of about 150 TCR beta chains associated with cytomegalovirus. Most TCR sequences were observed very rarely across donors, whereas some public TCRs were present in many individuals. Broadly in line with IMGT annotations, most TCR beta V segments showed up in productive rearrangements about 90% or about 30% of the time in an earlier analysis of about 500 of the donors. According to a later analysis, most CMV-associated TCR beta chains appeared to be HLA-restricted, and the HLA associations seemed to be driven largely by CMV exposure. Cytomegalovirus status was reported to be diagnosed by the classifier with high specificity and sensitivity in both the original and validation cohorts. Correlated functional status among segregating V segments might be attributable to linkage disequilibrium, but an unknown experimental factor could not be ruled out. The 87-base-pair reads could not distinguish some IMGT-functional V segments, including TRBV6-2 and TRBV6-3, so those segments were excluded. A later genetic analysis associated a missense DCLRE1C variant with V-gene and J-gene trimming of TCR beta chains, and an independent cohort replicated the association. Compared with the approximately 700-donor mean, donors in an Asian-associated ancestry cluster had fewer N-insertions in productive TCRs, according to a later genetic analysis.

Library prep was done by the immunoSEQ multiplex PCR assay. A mixture of 60 forward primers for TCR Vbeta segments and 13 reverse primers for TCR Jbeta segments was used in the multiplex PCR. Amplification of the CDR3 region of rearranged TCR beta genes was performed with a multiplex PCR assay on genomic DNA. On the Illumina HiSeq System, the amplified TCR beta libraries were sequenced as 87-base-pair reads. The authors' pipeline ran thus. Across the roughly 670 repertoires, a later analysis counted approximately 75 million unique TCR beta chains, 9.5 million to 13 million of which were shared by at least two donors. A nearest-neighbor algorithm error-corrected the raw reads and collapsed the reads into unique sequences, merging closely related sequences to remove PCR and sequencing errors. To assign V, D and J gene segments, CDR3 sequences were aligned to IMGT reference sequences. For a sequence to be retained, a match of at least six nucleotides to both a V gene segment and a J gene segment was required. Rearrangements were classified as productive when the CDR3 lacked stop codons and remained in frame with V and J, and all other rearrangements were classified as non-productive. Following IMGT convention, CDR3 was defined as the stretch from the second conserved V-encoded cysteine up to the conserved J-encoded phenylalanine. In an earlier analysis of roughly 580 of the donors, sequences lacking an unambiguous match to a single V gene segment were excluded. In an earlier analysis of several hundred of the donors, V segments were called functional above 56.7% productive rearrangements and were called segregating when the between-donor standard deviation exceeded 5%. A statistical classification framework was built for diagnosing cytomegalovirus status from the catalog of TCR beta chain sequences. A later analysis assigned V and J genes by comparing TCR nucleotide sequences with IMGT/GENE-DB human TR gene sequences. A later analysis assigned CDR3 sequences and most-parsimonious VDJ recombination scenarios with the TCRdist pipeline. In a later analysis, every TCR beta chain was defined by the combination of its CDR3 amino acid sequence and its V-gene family, and reads without a unique V-gene family were dropped. To address suspected cross-contamination and a sequencing artifact, a later analysis removed roughly 580 highly shared, low-generation-probability nucleotide sequences. In a later analysis, a clonal expansion index was calculated for each public chain from normalized within-repertoire ranks of inferred template counts. In a later analysis, generation probabilities were computed using a VDJ recombination model fitted to out-of-frame rearrangements, and the results were checked against IGoR. In a later analysis, hypergeometric tests were used to score TCR-TCR, TCR-HLA and TCR-CMV co-occurrence, with a repertoire-size bias correction applied to TCR pairs. In a later analysis, false discovery rates were estimated by permuting HLA or CMV assignments 20 times. In a later analysis, co-occurring TCRs were grouped with DBSCAN, and TCRdist sequence similarity was added when clustering was performed within HLA-allele-positive subsets. Co-occurrence clustering excluded repertoires with fewer than 30,000 or more than 120,000 public chains, plus five with anomalous nucleotide sharing. TCRdb's version of the immuneACCESS table is confined to in-frame rearrangements and falls short of the full clone set. An unresolved V gene accounts for under half of the shortfall where checked; the remainder is of unknown origin. The DNA gave D and trimming, while V, J and clone size come from that table. Recorded for this sample are roughly 150,000 clones; approximately 77% of them occurred a single time. The ten largest account for 2% to 3% of the sample.

A note on this clone: Its antigen is not yet known. Qualities for individual bases were not recorded, and no much larger clone is one base off.

The CDR3 starts with the cysteine, ends with the phenylalanine, and has 14 residues. The only DNA kept is the CDR3, 42 bases in frame from the first base. V is pruned by 7 bases and J by 5 bases, leaving 5 bases of the junction without a gene match. CDR1 and CDR2 (MNHEY, SMNVEV) derive from the germline V gene (reference sequence). The cohort consisted of approximately 690 healthy bone marrow donors. At the time of sampling, every cohort member was nominally healthy, though immune exposures that went unrecorded were likely present. The donor was CMV seronegative and was included in the group of hundreds of seronegative cohort members. Each donor provided a peripheral blood sample, and peripheral blood mononuclear cells were used for TCR beta sequencing. Genomic DNA was extracted from the blood cell samples with the Qiagen DNeasy Blood Extraction Kit.

The receptor was isolated from a female donor in good health and CMV-seronegative. Sample: PBMCs. The chain links TRBV27 with TRBJ2-1, with 10 junctional bases fitting TRBD2. The sequenced DNA is TGTGCCAGCACACTAGCGGGACCCCACAATGAGCAGTTCTTC. This is translated as CASTLAGPHNEQFF.